Below, 11 T cell receptor beta chains from the same sample are listed, as sequenced in a study of technical replicates of blood from a few donors. Clones were read by immunoSEQ multiplex PCR, and TCRdb kept only the in-frame ones, dropping some. The table has about 80,000 clones, 94% seen once. The material sequenced was T cells isolated from PBMCs. The receptors here all came from a human donor in good health.

The genes are TRBV7-2 and TRBJ2-7; 10 bases are shared with TRBD2. Unmatched junction bases numbered 3, after V lost 4 bases and J lost 6 bases. The CDR3 extends over 13 amino acids. Germline CDR1 SGHTA, CDR2 FQGNSA. The CDR3 sequence is CASSSSGSTEQYF. The CDR3 coding sequence is TGTGCCAGCAGCTCTAGCGGGAGTACCGAGCAGTACTTC.

The V gene is TRBV29-1, the J gene TRBJ2-7; 12 nucleotides agree with TRBD2. Germline V CDR1 and CDR2: SQVTM, ANQGSEA. Trimming at V came to 6 bases and at J to 4 bases, leaving 1 base not matched to a gene. The CDR3 loop spans 12 amino acids. CDR3 protein: CSVLAGGYEQYF. The CDR3 DNA follows: TGCAGCGTCCTAGCGGGAGGGTACGAGCAGTACTTC.

The chain is built from TRBV18 and TRBJ2-1; 9 positions match TRBD1. This CDR3 is built from 16 residues. V was pared by 5 bases and J by 2 bases, with 7 bases of the junction left unmatched. Germline V gene sequence: CDR1 KGHSH, CDR2 LQKENI. CDR3 sequence reads: CASSSRDRATYNEQFF. The CDR3 region has the DNA TGTGCCAGCTCATCCAGGGACAGGGCTACCTACAATGAGCAGTTCTTC.

The chain is built from TRBV5-1 and TRBJ1-1; 8 bases agree with TRBD1. Germline V gene sequence: CDR1 SGHRS, CDR2 YFSETQ. This CDR3 is 15 amino acids long. J lost 4 bases, V lost 4 bases, and 9 bases had no gene match. The chain's CDR3 is CASSRRGLRGTEAFF. The CDR3 DNA reads as TGCGCCAGCAGCCGCAGGGGGCTCAGGGGCACTGAAGCTTTCTTT.

The V gene is TRBV7-9, the J gene TRBJ2-1, with TRBD2 matching over 14 bases. The length of the CDR3 is 16 residues. Germline V gene lookup returns CDR1 SEHNR and CDR2 FQNEAQ (reference sequence). The V gene end was trimmed by 3 bases and the J gene end by 7 bases; junction bases not matched to a gene: 5. The CDR3 sequence is CASSLGLAGERNEQFF. The CDR3, as DNA: TGTGCCAGCAGCTTGGGACTAGCGGGAGAACGGAATGAGCAGTTCTTC.

The chain employs TRBV5-1 and TRBJ2-1; 7 bases match TRBD2. V shed 0 bases and J 6 bases; nucleotides not matched to a gene: 3. The CDR3 consists of 14 residues. Germline CDR1 and CDR2: SGHRS and YFSETQ. CDR3 sequence reads: CASSLGEGVNEQFF. The DNA for the CDR3 is TGCGCCAGCAGCTTGGGGGAGGGAGTCAATGAGCAGTTCTTC.

V gene TRBV30 combines with J gene TRBJ2-1; a possible D gene is TRBD2 (5 bases). V was shortened by 3 bases and J by 0 bases, with 15 bases between the two germline ends. Looked up from germline, CDR1 is GTSNPN and CDR2 is SVGIG (reference sequence). This CDR3 region has 16 residues. The CDR3 nucleotides are TGTGCCTGGAGCATAAGAGGTGGGAGCTCCTACAATGAGCAGTTCTTC. Its translation is CAWSIRGGSSYNEQFF.

This chain joins TRBV7-3 and TRBJ2-6, with D unclear. The germline V and J ends were trimmed by 2 bases and 4 bases, with 15 bases remaining between them. Looked up from germline, CDR1 is SGHTA and CDR2 is FQGTGA. CDR3 size: 17 residues. This chain's CDR3 is CASSLVATESGANVLTF. Here the CDR3 DNA reads TGTGCCAGCAGCTTAGTGGCGACGGAGAGCGGGGCCAACGTCCTGACTTTC.

The V and J genes are TRBV10-1 and TRBJ1-2, with no clear D. Per germline, CDR1 WNHNN and CDR2 SYGVQD (reference sequence). The length of the CDR3 is 14 residues. Trimming pared 4 bases from V and 1 base from J, leaving 10 bases between. The CDR3 here is CASSADTYNYGYTF. Here the CDR3 DNA reads TGCGCCAGCAGTGCCGACACGTATAACTATGGCTACACCTTC.

This clone appeared once. The genes are TRBV10-3 and TRBJ1-1; D is unclear. V was shortened by 4 bases and J by 2 bases, with 8 bases between the two germline ends. The CDR3 runs 13 residues. Looked up from germline, CDR1 is ENHRY and CDR2 is SYGVKD. The CDR3 bases are TGTGCCATCAGTGGCGGGTTCAACACTGAAGCTTTCTTT. Translated, it gives CAISGGFNTEAFF.

The chain employs TRBV19 and TRBJ2-7; 9 bases are a match to TRBD1. The length of the CDR3 is 14 residues. Germline values: CDR1 LNHDA, CDR2 SQIVND (reference sequence). Trimming at V came to 4 bases and at J to 3 bases, leaving 4 bases not matched to a gene. The CDR3 region has the DNA TGTGCCAGTAGTACCGGGACAGGGTACTACGAGCAGTACTTC. The encoded protein is CASSTGTGYYEQYF.